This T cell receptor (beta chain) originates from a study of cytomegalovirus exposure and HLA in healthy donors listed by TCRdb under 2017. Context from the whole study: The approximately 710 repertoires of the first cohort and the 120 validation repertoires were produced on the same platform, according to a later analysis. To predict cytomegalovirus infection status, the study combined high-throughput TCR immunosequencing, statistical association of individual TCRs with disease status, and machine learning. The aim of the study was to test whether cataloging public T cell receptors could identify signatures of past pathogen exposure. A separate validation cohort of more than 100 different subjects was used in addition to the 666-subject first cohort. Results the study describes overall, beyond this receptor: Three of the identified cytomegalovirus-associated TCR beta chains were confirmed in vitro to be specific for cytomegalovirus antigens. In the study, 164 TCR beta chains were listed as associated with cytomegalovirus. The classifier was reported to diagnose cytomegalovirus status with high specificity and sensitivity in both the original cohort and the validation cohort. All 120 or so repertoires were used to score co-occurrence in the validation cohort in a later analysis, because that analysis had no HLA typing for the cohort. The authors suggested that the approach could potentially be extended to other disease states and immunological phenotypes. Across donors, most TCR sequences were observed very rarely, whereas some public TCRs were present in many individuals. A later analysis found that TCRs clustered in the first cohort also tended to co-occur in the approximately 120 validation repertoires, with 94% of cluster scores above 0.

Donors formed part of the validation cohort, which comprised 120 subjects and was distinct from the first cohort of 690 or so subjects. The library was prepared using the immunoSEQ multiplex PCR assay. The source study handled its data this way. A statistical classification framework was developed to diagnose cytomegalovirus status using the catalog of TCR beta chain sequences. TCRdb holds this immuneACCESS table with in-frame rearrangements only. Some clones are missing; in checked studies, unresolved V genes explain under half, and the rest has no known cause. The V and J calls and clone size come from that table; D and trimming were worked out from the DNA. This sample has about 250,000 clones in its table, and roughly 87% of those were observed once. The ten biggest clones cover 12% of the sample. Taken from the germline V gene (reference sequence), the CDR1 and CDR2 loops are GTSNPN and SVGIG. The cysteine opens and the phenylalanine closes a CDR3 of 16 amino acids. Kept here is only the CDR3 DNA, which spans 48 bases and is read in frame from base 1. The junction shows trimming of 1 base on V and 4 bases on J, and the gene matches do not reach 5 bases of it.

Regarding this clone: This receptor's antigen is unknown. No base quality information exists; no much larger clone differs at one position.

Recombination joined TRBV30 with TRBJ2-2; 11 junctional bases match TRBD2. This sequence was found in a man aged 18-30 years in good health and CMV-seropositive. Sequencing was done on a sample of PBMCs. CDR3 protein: CAWSELAGGPTGELFF. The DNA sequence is TGTGCCTGGAGTGAGCTAGCGGGAGGACCCACCGGGGAGCTGTTTTTT.